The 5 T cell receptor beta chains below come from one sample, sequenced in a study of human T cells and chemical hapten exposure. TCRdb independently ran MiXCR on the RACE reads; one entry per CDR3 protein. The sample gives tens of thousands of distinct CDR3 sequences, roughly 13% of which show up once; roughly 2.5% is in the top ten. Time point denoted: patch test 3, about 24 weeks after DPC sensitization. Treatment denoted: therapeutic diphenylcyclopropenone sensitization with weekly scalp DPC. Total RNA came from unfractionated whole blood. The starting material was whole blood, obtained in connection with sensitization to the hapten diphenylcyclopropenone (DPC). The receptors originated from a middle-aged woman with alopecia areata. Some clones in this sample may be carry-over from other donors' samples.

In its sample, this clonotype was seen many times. CDR3 coding DNA: TGCAGTGCTAGTGGGGCTAGCGGGGGGGCCGTCCGTAGCACAGATACGCAGTATTTT. Its protein is CSASGASGGAVRSTDTQYF. This chain joins TRBV20-1 and TRBJ2-3; TRBD2 matches at 12 bases. Germline loops: CDR1 DFQATT, CDR2 SNEGSKA (reference sequence). CDR3 size: 19 residues. V was pared by 3 bases and J by 0 bases, with 13 bases of the junction left unmatched.

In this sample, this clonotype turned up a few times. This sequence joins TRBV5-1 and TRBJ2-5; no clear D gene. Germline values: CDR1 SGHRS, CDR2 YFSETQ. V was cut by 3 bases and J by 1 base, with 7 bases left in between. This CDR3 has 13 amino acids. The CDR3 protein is CASSYHSQETQYF. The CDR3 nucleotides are TGCGCCAGCAGCTACCACAGCCAAGAGACCCAGTACTTC.

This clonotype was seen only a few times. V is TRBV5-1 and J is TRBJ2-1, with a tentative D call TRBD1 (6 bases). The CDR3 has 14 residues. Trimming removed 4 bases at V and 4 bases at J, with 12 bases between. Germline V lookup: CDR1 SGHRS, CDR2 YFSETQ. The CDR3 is CASSIGTLYNEQFF. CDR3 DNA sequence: TGCGCCAGCAGCATCGGGACACTGTACAATGAGCAGTTCTTC.

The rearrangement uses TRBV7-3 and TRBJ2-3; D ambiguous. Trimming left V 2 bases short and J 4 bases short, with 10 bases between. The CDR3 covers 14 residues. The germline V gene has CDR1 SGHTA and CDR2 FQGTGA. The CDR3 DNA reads TGTGCCAGCAGCTTACAAGGGATGCCAGATACGCAGTATTTT. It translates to CASSLQGMPDTQYF.

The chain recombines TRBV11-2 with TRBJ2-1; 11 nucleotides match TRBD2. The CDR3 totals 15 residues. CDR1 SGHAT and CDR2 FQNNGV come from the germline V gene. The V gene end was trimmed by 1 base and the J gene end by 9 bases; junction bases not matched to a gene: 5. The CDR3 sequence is CASSLGLAGMVEQFF. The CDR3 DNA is TGTGCCAGCAGCTTAGGACTAGCGGGAATGGTTGAGCAGTTCTTC.